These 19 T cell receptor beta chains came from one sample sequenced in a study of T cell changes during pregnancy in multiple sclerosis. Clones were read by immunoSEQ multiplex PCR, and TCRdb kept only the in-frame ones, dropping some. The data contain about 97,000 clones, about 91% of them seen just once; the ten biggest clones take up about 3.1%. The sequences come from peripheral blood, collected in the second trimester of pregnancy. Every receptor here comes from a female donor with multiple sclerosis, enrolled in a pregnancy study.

Here the CDR3 DNA reads TGTGCCAGCAGCCTCCGGGACAGGTACAATGAGCAGTTCTTC. Residues: CASSLRDRYNEQFF. The chain is built from TRBV9 and TRBJ2-1, with 8 bases identical to TRBD1. The CDR3 sequence is 14 residues long. Germline-derived CDR1 and CDR2 are SGDLS and YYNGEE. Germline trimming cut 4 bases from V and 4 bases from J; bases unmatched to any gene: 4.

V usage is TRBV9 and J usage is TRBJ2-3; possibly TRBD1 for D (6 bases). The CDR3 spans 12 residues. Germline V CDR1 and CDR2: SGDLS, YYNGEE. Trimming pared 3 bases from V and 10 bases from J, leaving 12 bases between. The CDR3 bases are TGTGCCAGCAGCGCCCTACAGGGCTCGCAGTATTTT. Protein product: CASSALQGSQYF.

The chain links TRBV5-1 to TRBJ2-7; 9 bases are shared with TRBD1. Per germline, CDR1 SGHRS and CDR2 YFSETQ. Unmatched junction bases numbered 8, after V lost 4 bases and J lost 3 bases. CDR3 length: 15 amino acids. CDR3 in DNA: TGCGCCAGCAGCGACGCCGGGACAGGGATCTACGAGCAGTACTTC. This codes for CASSDAGTGIYEQYF. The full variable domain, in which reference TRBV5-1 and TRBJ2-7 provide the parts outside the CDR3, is KAGVTQTPRYLIKTRGQQVTLSCSPISGHRSVSWYQQTPGQGLQFLFEYFSETQRNKGNFPGRFSGRQFSNSRSEMNVSTLELGDSALYLCASSDAGTGIYEQYFGPGTRLTVT.

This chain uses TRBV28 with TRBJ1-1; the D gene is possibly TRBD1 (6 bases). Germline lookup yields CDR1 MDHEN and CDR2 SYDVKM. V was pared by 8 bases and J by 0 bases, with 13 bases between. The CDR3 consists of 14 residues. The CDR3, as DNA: TGTGCCAGCTCAGGGGCTCCGATGAACACTGAAGCTTTCTTT. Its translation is CASSGAPMNTEAFF.

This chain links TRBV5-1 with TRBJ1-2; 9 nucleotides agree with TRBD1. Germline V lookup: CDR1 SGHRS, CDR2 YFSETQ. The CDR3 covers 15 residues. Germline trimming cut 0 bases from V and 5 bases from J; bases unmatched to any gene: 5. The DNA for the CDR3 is TGCGCCAGCAGCTTGGGTGCGGACAGGGGATATGGCTACACCTTC. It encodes CASSLGADRGYGYTF.

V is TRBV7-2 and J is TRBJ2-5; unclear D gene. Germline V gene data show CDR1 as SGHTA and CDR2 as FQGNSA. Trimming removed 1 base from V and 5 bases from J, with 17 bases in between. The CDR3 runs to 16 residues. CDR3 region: CASSLGMAVKTETQYF. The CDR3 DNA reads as TGTGCCAGCAGCTTAGGGATGGCGGTGAAAACGGAGACCCAGTACTTC. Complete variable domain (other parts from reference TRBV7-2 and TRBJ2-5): GAGVSQSPSNKVTEKGKDVELRCDPISGHTALYWYRQSLGQGLEFLIYFQGNSAPDKSGLPSDRFSAERTGGSVSTLTIQRTQQEDSAVYLCASSLGMAVKTETQYFGPGTRLLVL.

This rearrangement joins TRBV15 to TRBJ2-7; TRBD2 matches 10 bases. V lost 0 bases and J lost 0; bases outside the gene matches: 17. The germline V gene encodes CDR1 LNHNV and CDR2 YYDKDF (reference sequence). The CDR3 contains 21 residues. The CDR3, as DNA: TGTGCCACCAGCAGAGATAAGGAGTCTAGCGGGAGAAAAAAAGTCTCCTACGAGCAGTACTTC. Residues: CATSRDKESSGRKKVSYEQYF. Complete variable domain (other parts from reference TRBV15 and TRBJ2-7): DAMVIQNPRYQVTQFGKPVTLSCSQTLNHNVMYWYQQKSSQAPKLLFHYYDKDFNNEADTPDNFQSRRPNTSFCFLDIRSPGLGDTAMYLCATSRDKESSGRKKVSYEQYFGPGTRLTVT.

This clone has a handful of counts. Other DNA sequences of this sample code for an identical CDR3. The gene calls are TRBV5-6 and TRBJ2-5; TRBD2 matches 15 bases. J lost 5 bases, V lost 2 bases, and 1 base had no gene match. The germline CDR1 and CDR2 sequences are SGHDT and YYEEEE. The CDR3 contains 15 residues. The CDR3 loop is CASSLGTSGRETQYF. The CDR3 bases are TGTGCCAGCAGCTTAGGGACTAGCGGGAGGGAGACCCAGTACTTC.

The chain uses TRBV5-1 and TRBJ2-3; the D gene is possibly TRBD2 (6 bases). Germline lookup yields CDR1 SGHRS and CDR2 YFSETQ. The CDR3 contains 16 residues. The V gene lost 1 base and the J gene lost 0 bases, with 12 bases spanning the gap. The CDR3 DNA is TGCGCCAGCAGCTTGATTACCGGGACTAGCACAGATACGCAGTATTTT. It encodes CASSLITGTSTDTQYF. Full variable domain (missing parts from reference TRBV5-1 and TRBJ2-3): KAGVTQTPRYLIKTRGQQVTLSCSPISGHRSVSWYQQTPGQGLQFLFEYFSETQRNKGNFPGRFSGRQFSNSRSEMNVSTLELGDSALYLCASSLITGTSTDTQYFGPGTRLTVL.

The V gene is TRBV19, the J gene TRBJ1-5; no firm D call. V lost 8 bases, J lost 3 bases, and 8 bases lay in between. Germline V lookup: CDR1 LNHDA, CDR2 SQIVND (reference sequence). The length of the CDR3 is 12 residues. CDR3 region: CASRHLNQPQHF. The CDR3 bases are TGTGCCAGTCGACACCTCAATCAGCCCCAGCATTTT.

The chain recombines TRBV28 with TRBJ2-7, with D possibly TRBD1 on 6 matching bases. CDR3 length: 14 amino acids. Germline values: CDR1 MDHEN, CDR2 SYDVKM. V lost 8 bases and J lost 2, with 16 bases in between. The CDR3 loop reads CASPPDGQPYEQYF. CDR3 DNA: TGTGCCAGCCCCCCCGATGGACAGCCCTACGAGCAGTACTTC.

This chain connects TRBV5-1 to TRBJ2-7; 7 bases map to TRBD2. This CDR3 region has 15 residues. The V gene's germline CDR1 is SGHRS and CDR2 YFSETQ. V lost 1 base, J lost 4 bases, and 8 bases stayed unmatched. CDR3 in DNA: TGCGCCAGCAGCTTGTCCCTAGCGGACACATACGAGCAGTACTTC. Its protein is CASSLSLADTYEQYF.

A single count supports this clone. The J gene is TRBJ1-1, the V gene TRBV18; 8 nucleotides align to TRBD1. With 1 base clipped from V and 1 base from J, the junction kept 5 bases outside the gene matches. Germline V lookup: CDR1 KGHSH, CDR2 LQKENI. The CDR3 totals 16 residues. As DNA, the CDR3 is TGTGCCAGCTCACCACGGGGGACAGGACAGAACACTGAAGCTTTCTTT. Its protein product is CASSPRGTGQNTEAFF.

This CDR3 is CASSQEIWDRGNFGQYF. The CDR3 coding sequence is TGCGCCAGCAGCCAAGAAATTTGGGACAGGGGGAATTTCGGGCAGTACTTC. The genes are TRBV4-3 and TRBJ2-7; 11 bases line up with TRBD1. The CDR3 consists of 17 residues. J was trimmed by 9 bases and V by 0 bases; bases with no gene match: 13. Germline CDR1 and CDR2: LGHNA and YSLEER.

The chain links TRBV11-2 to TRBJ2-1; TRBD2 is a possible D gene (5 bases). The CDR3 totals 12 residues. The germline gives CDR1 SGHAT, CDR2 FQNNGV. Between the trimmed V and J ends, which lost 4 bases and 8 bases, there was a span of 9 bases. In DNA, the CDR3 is TGTGCCAGCAGCTCCTGGCGGGATGAGCAGTTCTTC. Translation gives CASSSWRDEQFF.

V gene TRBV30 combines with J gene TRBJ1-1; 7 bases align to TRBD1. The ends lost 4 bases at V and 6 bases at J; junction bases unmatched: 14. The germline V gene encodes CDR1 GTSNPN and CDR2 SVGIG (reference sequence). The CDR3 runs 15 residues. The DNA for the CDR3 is TGTGCCTGGACGGCCCAAGGGGGCCCCGGTTCTGAAGCTTTCTTT. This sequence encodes CAWTAQGGPGSEAFF.

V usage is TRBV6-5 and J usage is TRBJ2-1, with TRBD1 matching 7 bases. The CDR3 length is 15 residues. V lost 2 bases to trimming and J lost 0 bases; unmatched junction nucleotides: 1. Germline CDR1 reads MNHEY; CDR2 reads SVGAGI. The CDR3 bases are TGTGCCAGCAGTTACAGGGGGCTCTCCTACAATGAGCAGTTCTTC. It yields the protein CASSYRGLSYNEQFF.

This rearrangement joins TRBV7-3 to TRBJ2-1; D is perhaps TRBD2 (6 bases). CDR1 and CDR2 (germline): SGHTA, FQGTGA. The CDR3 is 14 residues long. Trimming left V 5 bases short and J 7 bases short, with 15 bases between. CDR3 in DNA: TGTGCCAGCAGCCCGACTAGAAACGGGAATGAGCAGTTCTTC. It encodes CASSPTRNGNEQFF.

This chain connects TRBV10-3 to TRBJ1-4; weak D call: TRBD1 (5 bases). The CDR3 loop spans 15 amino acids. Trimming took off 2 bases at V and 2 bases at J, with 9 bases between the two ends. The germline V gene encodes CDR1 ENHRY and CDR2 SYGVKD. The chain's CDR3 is CAISETRATNEKLFF. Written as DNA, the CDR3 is TGTGCCATCAGTGAGACCAGGGCGACTAATGAAAAACTGTTTTTT.